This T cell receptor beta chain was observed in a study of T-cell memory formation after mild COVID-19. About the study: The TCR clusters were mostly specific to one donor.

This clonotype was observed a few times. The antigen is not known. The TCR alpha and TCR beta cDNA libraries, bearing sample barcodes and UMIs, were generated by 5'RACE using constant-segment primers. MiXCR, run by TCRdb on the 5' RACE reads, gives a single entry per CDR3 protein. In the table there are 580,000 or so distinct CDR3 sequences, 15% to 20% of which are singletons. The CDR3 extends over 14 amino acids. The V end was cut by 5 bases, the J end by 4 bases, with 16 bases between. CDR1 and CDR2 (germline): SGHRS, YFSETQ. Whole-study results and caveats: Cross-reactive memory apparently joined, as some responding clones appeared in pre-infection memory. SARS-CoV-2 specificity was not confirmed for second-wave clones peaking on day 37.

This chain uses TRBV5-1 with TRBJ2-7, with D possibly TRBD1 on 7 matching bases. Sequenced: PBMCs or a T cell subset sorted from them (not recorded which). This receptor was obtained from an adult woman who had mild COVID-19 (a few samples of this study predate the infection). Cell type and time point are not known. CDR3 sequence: CASSFQGGAYEQYF. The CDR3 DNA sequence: TGCGCCAGCAGTTTCCAGGGGGGCGCGTACGAGCAGTACTTC.